One and the same sample provided the 15 T cell receptor beta chains below, sequenced in a study of beta chain features in type 1 diabetes. Every bit of the isolated RNA underwent reverse transcription, so sequencing read expressed TCRB transcripts. The data were produced by immunoSEQ multiplex PCR, yet TCRdb's version contains in-frame clones alone and is incomplete. The data contain hundreds of thousands of clones, approximately 31% of them singletons. The sequencing sample was made of naive CD4+ T cells from blood. These receptors all stem from a man between 18 and 35 years old in good health.

The chain joins TRBV5-4 to TRBJ2-3; 15 nucleotides align to TRBD2. J was trimmed by 6 bases and V by 0 bases; bases with no gene match: 8. CDR3 length: 18 residues. CDR1 SGHNT and CDR2 YYREEE come from the germline V gene (reference sequence). The CDR3 spells CASSLEPGLAGGGDTQYF. CDR3 sequence (DNA): TGTGCCAGCAGCTTGGAACCGGGACTAGCGGGAGGTGGTGATACGCAGTATTTT.

A few counts support this clone. V and J are TRBV7-2 and TRBJ2-7, with 10 positions matching TRBD1. This CDR3 comprises 15 residues. Losses at the gene ends were 4 bases for V and 5 bases for J; bases not matched to a gene: 8. Germline CDR1 SGHTA, CDR2 FQGNSA. CDR3 bases: TGTGCCAGCAGCTCCTTGGGGACAGGGGTCCACGAGCAGTACTTC. Encoded protein: CASSSLGTGVHEQYF.

This clone was picked up a small number of times. This sequence joins TRBV14 and TRBJ2-1; D call uncertain. Trimming took off 4 bases at V and 3 bases at J, with 7 bases between the two ends. This CDR3 has 13 residues. Germline-derived CDR1 and CDR2 are SGHDN and FVKESK. CDR3 region: CASSLGYYNEQFF. The CDR3 region has the DNA TGTGCCAGCAGCCTCGGATACTACAATGAGCAGTTCTTC.

This clone was picked up a small number of times. This chain links TRBV28 with TRBJ1-2, with D possibly TRBD1 on 5 matching bases. The CDR3 spans 13 residues. CDR1 is MDHEN and CDR2 is SYDVKM in the germline V gene. Deletions cut 3 bases from V and 2 bases from J, with 7 bases between. DNA for the CDR3: TGTGCCAGCAGTTTTCGGGGGAACTATGGCTACACCTTC. Encoded protein: CASSFRGNYGYTF.

This clone came up a few times. The chain carries TRBV7-2 and TRBJ1-1, with no clear D. Between the trimmed V and J ends, which lost 1 base and 1 base, there was a span of 4 bases. Germline-derived CDR1 and CDR2 are SGHTA and FQGNSA. The CDR3 consists of 13 residues. DNA for the CDR3: TGTGCCAGCAGCTTAGAGCAGAACACTGAAGCTTTCTTT. This codes for CASSLEQNTEAFF. Filled out from reference TRBV7-2 and TRBJ1-1, the complete variable domain reads GAGVSQSPSNKVTEKGKDVELRCDPISGHTALYWYRQSLGQGLEFLIYFQGNSAPDKSGLPSDRFSAERTGGSVSTLTIQRTQQEDSAVYLCASSLEQNTEAFFGQGTRLTVV.

The chain recombines TRBV7-2 with TRBJ2-4; D gene uncertain. Germline CDR1 and CDR2: SGHTA and FQGNSA. The CDR3 covers 15 residues. V was clipped by 4 bases and J by 0 bases, with 10 bases between them. CDR3 loop: CASSSRLLAKNIQYF. In nucleotides, the CDR3 is TGTGCCAGCAGCTCCAGACTGCTAGCCAAAAACATTCAGTACTTC.

This chain connects TRBV15 to TRBJ2-6; D is ambiguous. The V and J ends lost 4 bases and 1 base respectively, with 8 bases between them. The V gene's germline CDR1 is LNHNV and CDR2 YYDKDF (reference sequence). The CDR3 is made up of 15 amino acids. The CDR3: CATSIGGSGANVLTF. The CDR3 DNA reads TGTGCCACCAGCATAGGTGGTTCTGGGGCCAACGTCCTGACTTTC.

The gene calls are TRBV15 and TRBJ2-5, with 7 bases identical to TRBD1. V trimming: 3 bases; J trimming: 0 bases; junction bases outside the gene matches: 1. Germline V CDR1 and CDR2: LNHNV, YYDKDF (reference sequence). The CDR3 loop spans 14 amino acids. Here the CDR3 reads CATSRGQHQETQYF. CDR3 in DNA: TGTGCCACCAGCAGGGGACAGCACCAAGAGACCCAGTACTTC.

This rearrangement joins TRBV6-5 to TRBJ2-5; no firm D call. In germline, CDR1 is MNHEY, CDR2 SVGAGI. V was trimmed by 0 bases and J by 5 bases, leaving 10 bases between them. The CDR3 extends over 14 amino acids. The CDR3: CASSYSPSQETQYF. The CDR3 DNA sequence: TGTGCCAGCAGTTACTCGCCCAGTCAGGAGACCCAGTACTTC.

This chain uses TRBV5-4 with TRBJ1-2; D unresolved. V lost 1 base, J lost 3 bases, and 13 bases lay in between. In germline, CDR1 is SGHNT, CDR2 YYREEE (reference sequence). This CDR3 is 15 amino acids long. The CDR3 nucleotides are TGTGCCAGCAGCTTGCCGGGCGCACGAGACTATGGCTACACCTTC. It specifies CASSLPGARDYGYTF.

V is TRBV29-1 and J is TRBJ2-6; D is undetermined. V was clipped by 7 bases and J by 4 bases, with 11 bases between them. From germline, CDR1 is SQVTM and CDR2 ANQGSEA. CDR3 size: 13 residues. CDR3 sequence: CSAALTGANVLTF. The CDR3 DNA follows: TGCAGCGCTGCATTAACGGGGGCCAACGTCCTGACTTTC.

This chain links TRBV11-2 with TRBJ2-3, with 8 bases identical to TRBD2. This CDR3 contains 15 residues. Germline trimming cut 5 bases from V and 4 bases from J; bases unmatched to any gene: 8. Germline V lookup: CDR1 SGHAT, CDR2 FQNNGV. Here the CDR3 reads CASSPRGAGADTQYF. The CDR3 DNA reads as TGTGCCAGCAGCCCCCGGGGAGCGGGGGCAGATACGCAGTATTTT.

The chain links TRBV11-1 to TRBJ2-7; the match to TRBD1 covers 8 bases. This CDR3 has 15 residues. Germline lookup yields CDR1 SGHAT and CDR2 FQDESV (reference sequence). V was clipped by 5 bases and J by 5 bases; unmatched bases: 11. CDR3 sequence reads: CASSLPGGTGNEQYF. CDR3 DNA sequence: TGTGCCAGCAGCCTTCCAGGGGGCACAGGAAACGAGCAGTACTTC.

This clone was detected only once. The V and J genes are TRBV4-3 and TRBJ2-7, with D perhaps matching TRBD1 (5 bases). The V end lost 2 bases, the J end lost 3 bases, and 11 bases lay between the germline ends. CDR3 length: 14 residues. Germline CDR1 and CDR2: LGHNA and YSLEER. In DNA form, the CDR3 reads TGCGCCAGCAGCCAAAGGGGCCGGATCTACGAGCAGTACTTC. It codes for CASSQRGRIYEQYF.

The table lists this clone with a few counts. The chain has TRBV18 and TRBJ2-7; a possible D gene is TRBD1 (7 bases). There are 14 residues in the CDR3. Germline V gene lookup returns CDR1 KGHSH and CDR2 LQKENI. The V end lost 6 bases, the J end lost 4 bases, and 16 bases lay between the germline ends. CDR3 coding DNA: TGTGCCAGCTCCGCGGGACAGAGAGCTTACGAGCAGTACTTC. It yields the protein CASSAGQRAYEQYF.